This entry concerns a single T cell receptor beta chain. Germline V gene sequence: CDR1 MDHEN, CDR2 SYDVKM. Trimming removed 4 bases from V and 0 bases from J, with 9 bases in between. CDR3 size: 14 residues. Study processing details: Estimation of nucleated cell counts relied on the amplification of reference gene primers. Generated by immunoSEQ multiplex PCR, the TCRdb table keeps only in-frame clones and is missing some. The V and J calls and clone size were taken over from that table, and D and trimming were inferred from the DNA. The table shows approximately 120,000 clones, with roughly 88% occurring only once. These data originate in a study of blood T cell repertoires in COVID-19. At the level of the study: Sites across the United States, Italy and Spain contributed samples from acute and convalescent COVID-19.

The V call is TRBV28, the J call TRBJ1-2; maybe TRBD1 (6 bases). Sequenced sample: peripheral blood. The TCR was taken from a woman aged 80 or over with acute or convalescent COVID-19. The CDR3: CASSWTASNYGYTF. The CDR3 coding sequence is TGTGCCAGCAGTTGGACAGCTTCTAACTATGGCTACACCTTC.